These T cell receptor beta chains were read from a single sample in a study of regulatory T cells in long-lasting Graves disease. Each CDR3 protein gets one entry after TCRdb re-called the multiplex PCR reads with MiXCR. The table records a few hundred thousand distinct CDR3 sequences, approximately 10% of them present only once. The sample was also linked to a second study, of T cells in Graves' hyperthyroidism and ophthalmopathy.

The sample in question was peripheral blood mononuclear cells (PBMCs), obtained at new diagnosis, from a patient treated with antithyroid drugs. These receptors all stem from a woman younger than 35 with Graves disease. CDR3s include the opening cysteine and the closing phenylalanine or tryptophan. A D gene is named only where the DNA matches it firmly. Clone size is given for some rows only: seen once, a few or many times, or a class if the clone is expanded.

v_call: TRBV2; d_call: NA; clone_size: few; j_call: TRBJ1-1; cdr3_length: 13; cdr3_aa: CASTEEQNTEAFF; cdr3_nt: TGTGCCAGCACCGAGGAACAGAACACTGAAGCTTTCTTT
v_call: TRBV20-1; d_call: TRBD1; clone_size: many; j_call: TRBJ1-4; cdr3_length: 14; cdr3_aa: CSAREYDRVEKLFF; cdr3_nt: TGCAGTGCTAGAGAGTACGACAGGGTCGAAAAACTGTTTTTT
v_call: TRBV20-1; d_call: TRBD2; clone_size: many; j_call: TRBJ2-7; cdr3_length: 15; cdr3_aa: CSARGNSGTTYEQYF; cdr3_nt: TGCAGTGCTAGAGGAAATAGCGGGACCACCTACGAGCAGTACTTC
v_call: TRBV20-1; d_call: TRBD1; clone_size: many; j_call: TRBJ1-5; cdr3_length: 16; cdr3_aa: CSALDIRQGRNQPQHF; cdr3_nt: TGCAGTGCGCTCGATATAAGACAGGGGCGGAATCAGCCCCAGCATTTT
v_call: TRBV20-1; d_call: NA; clone_size: NA; j_call: TRBJ1-4; cdr3_length: 14; cdr3_aa: CSASTFPANEKLFF; cdr3_nt: TGCAGTGCTAGTACCTTTCCAGCTAATGAAAAACTGTTTTTT
v_call: TRBV6-9; d_call: NA; clone_size: many; j_call: TRBJ1-3; cdr3_length: 17; cdr3_aa: CASSYSSAGYSGNTIYF; cdr3_nt: TGTGCCAGCAGTTACTCATCGGCGGGGTACTCTGGAAACACCATATATTTT
v_call: TRBV20-1; d_call: TRBD2; clone_size: many; j_call: TRBJ2-3; cdr3_length: 14; cdr3_aa: CSANDGGGADTQYF; cdr3_nt: TGCAGTGCTAACGACGGCGGGGGGGCAGATACGCAGTATTTT
v_call: TRBV28; d_call: NA; clone_size: many; j_call: TRBJ1-1; cdr3_length: 13; cdr3_aa: CASSFTANTEAFF; cdr3_nt: TGTGCCAGCAGTTTCACGGCGAACACTGAAGCTTTCTTT
v_call: TRBV6-5; d_call: TRBD1; clone_size: many; j_call: TRBJ1-6; cdr3_length: 15; cdr3_aa: CASSYSRGLGSPLHF; cdr3_nt: TGTGCCAGCAGTTACTCGAGGGGGCTAGGTTCACCCCTCCACTTT
v_call: TRBV12-3/TRBV12-4; d_call: NA; clone_size: many; j_call: TRBJ1-1; cdr3_length: 15; cdr3_aa: CASSLGPGPRHEAFF; cdr3_nt: TGTGCCAGCAGTTTAGGCCCCGGGCCTCGGCATGAAGCTTTCTTT
v_call: TRBV12-3/TRBV12-4; d_call: NA; clone_size: many; j_call: TRBJ1-1; cdr3_length: 14; cdr3_aa: CASSPQGKNTEAFF; cdr3_nt: TGTGCCAGCAGCCCACAGGGTAAAAACACTGAAGCTTTCTTT
v_call: TRBV27; d_call: NA; clone_size: few; j_call: TRBJ2-1; cdr3_length: 16; cdr3_aa: CASSSAGQRPDNEQFF; cdr3_nt: TGTGCCAGCAGTTCCGCCGGACAGCGCCCCGACAATGAGCAGTTCTTC
v_call: TRBV2; d_call: NA; clone_size: many; j_call: TRBJ1-2; cdr3_length: 15; cdr3_aa: CASTPEGPADYGYTF; cdr3_nt: TGTGCCAGCACTCCGGAAGGACCTGCGGACTATGGCTACACCTTC
v_call: TRBV13; d_call: NA; clone_size: many; j_call: TRBJ2-7; cdr3_length: 16; cdr3_aa: CASSSYFQEAPYEQYF; cdr3_nt: TGTGCCAGCAGCTCATATTTTCAGGAGGCCCCCTACGAGCAGTACTTC
v_call: TRBV28; d_call: TRBD1; clone_size: NA; j_call: TRBJ1-1; cdr3_length: 14; cdr3_aa: CASRVTGEYTEAFF; cdr3_nt: TGTGCCAGCAGGGTTACAGGGGAGTACACTGAAGCTTTCTTT
v_call: TRBV14; d_call: TRBD1; clone_size: NA; j_call: TRBJ2-2; cdr3_length: 15; cdr3_aa: CASSQGQGYTGELFF; cdr3_nt: TGTGCCAGCAGCCAAGGACAGGGTTACACCGGGGAGCTGTTTTTT
v_call: TRBV5-4; d_call: TRBD2; clone_size: NA; j_call: TRBJ2-3; cdr3_length: 15; cdr3_aa: CASKRSGGGADTRYF; cdr3_nt: TGTGCCAGCAAGAGGAGCGGGGGAGGGGCAGATACGCGGTATTTT
v_call: TRBV6-2/TRBV6-3; d_call: NA; clone_size: many; j_call: TRBJ2-7; cdr3_length: 11; cdr3_aa: CATGQQTEQYF; cdr3_nt: TGTGCCACAGGACAGCAAACCGAGCAGTACTTC
v_call: TRBV7-2; d_call: TRBD2; clone_size: NA; j_call: TRBJ2-7; cdr3_length: 15; cdr3_aa: CASSPSGGSSYEQYF; cdr3_nt: TGTGCCAGCAGTCCAAGCGGGGGTAGCTCCTACGAGCAGTACTTC
v_call: TRBV20-1; d_call: NA; clone_size: many; j_call: TRBJ2-7; cdr3_length: 15; cdr3_aa: CSARDGTGRGHEQYF; cdr3_nt: TGCAGTGCTAGAGATGGTACAGGGAGGGGACACGAGCAGTACTTC
v_call: TRBV6-1; d_call: TRBD2; clone_size: few; j_call: TRBJ2-1; cdr3_length: 15; cdr3_aa: CASSNGLGSYNEQFF; cdr3_nt: TGTGCCAGCAGTAATGGACTAGGATCCTACAATGAGCAGTTCTTC
v_call: TRBV2; d_call: TRBD2; clone_size: NA; j_call: TRBJ2-1; cdr3_length: 15; cdr3_aa: CASRKASGGAGEQFF; cdr3_nt: TGTGCCAGCAGGAAGGCTAGCGGGGGGGCCGGTGAGCAGTTCTTC
v_call: TRBV28; d_call: TRBD1; clone_size: many; j_call: TRBJ2-7; cdr3_length: 16; cdr3_aa: CASSSTGTENLYEQYF; cdr3_nt: TGTGCCAGCAGTTCCACCGGGACAGAAAACCTCTACGAGCAGTACTTC
v_call: TRBV7-9; d_call: NA; clone_size: NA; j_call: TRBJ1-1; cdr3_length: 13; cdr3_aa: CASSPRDGSEAFF; cdr3_nt: TGTGCCAGCAGCCCCCGGGACGGAAGTGAAGCTTTCTTT
v_call: TRBV11-2; d_call: TRBD2; clone_size: NA; j_call: TRBJ2-5; cdr3_length: 19; cdr3_aa: CASSRGTSAASERRETQYF; cdr3_nt: TGTGCCAGCAGCCGAGGTACTAGCGCCGCATCAGAGCGGCGGGAGACCCAGTACTTC
v_call: TRBV19; d_call: TRBD2; clone_size: few; j_call: TRBJ2-1; cdr3_length: 19; cdr3_aa: CASSRRTSGLTFSYNEQFF; cdr3_nt: TGTGCCAGTAGCAGACGGACTAGCGGATTAACATTCTCCTACAATGAGCAGTTCTTC
v_call: TRBV28; d_call: NA; clone_size: many; j_call: TRBJ2-3; cdr3_length: 13; cdr3_aa: CASIEGWTDTQYF; cdr3_nt: TGTGCCAGCATCGAGGGGTGGACAGATACGCAGTATTTT
v_call: TRBV7-9; d_call: TRBD2; clone_size: many; j_call: TRBJ2-1; cdr3_length: 15; cdr3_aa: CASSLTSGSGNEQFF; cdr3_nt: TGTGCCAGCAGCTTGACTAGCGGGAGTGGCAATGAGCAGTTCTTC
v_call: TRBV12-3/TRBV12-4; d_call: TRBD1; clone_size: many; j_call: TRBJ2-4; cdr3_length: 15; cdr3_aa: CASGSQTGFQNIQYF; cdr3_nt: TGTGCCAGCGGGTCACAGACAGGGTTCCAAAACATTCAGTACTTC
v_call: TRBV14; d_call: NA; clone_size: many; j_call: TRBJ2-1; cdr3_length: 16; cdr3_aa: CASSQGAEAYIDEQFF; cdr3_nt: TGTGCCAGCAGCCAAGGAGCGGAAGCCTACATCGATGAGCAGTTCTTC
v_call: TRBV7-2; d_call: NA; clone_size: many; j_call: TRBJ2-1; cdr3_length: 14; cdr3_aa: CASSLGVLANEQFF; cdr3_nt: TGTGCCAGCAGCTTAGGTGTTCTGGCGAATGAGCAGTTCTTC
v_call: TRBV6-1; d_call: TRBD2; clone_size: many; j_call: TRBJ2-5; cdr3_length: 14; cdr3_aa: CASWSGGILETQYF; cdr3_nt: TGTGCCAGCTGGAGCGGGGGCATATTGGAGACCCAGTACTTC
v_call: TRBV9; d_call: NA; clone_size: NA; j_call: TRBJ2-7; cdr3_length: 14; cdr3_aa: CASSVGGATYEQYF; cdr3_nt: TGTGCCAGCAGCGTAGGGGGGGCTACCTACGAGCAGTACTTC
v_call: TRBV6-1; d_call: TRBD1; clone_size: many; j_call: TRBJ1-5; cdr3_length: 19; cdr3_aa: CASSPRRGTGGRGNQPQHF; cdr3_nt: TGTGCCAGCAGTCCACGAAGGGGTACAGGGGGCAGGGGCAATCAGCCCCAGCATTTT
v_call: TRBV11-1; d_call: NA; clone_size: many; j_call: TRBJ2-2; cdr3_length: 15; cdr3_aa: CASSQVLRITGELFF; cdr3_nt: TGTGCCAGCAGTCAGGTCCTAAGGATCACCGGGGAGCTGTTTTTT
v_call: TRBV6-1; d_call: TRBD1; clone_size: NA; j_call: TRBJ2-4; cdr3_length: 15; cdr3_aa: CASRMAGQGRNIQYF; cdr3_nt: TGTGCCAGCAGGATGGCGGGACAGGGTAGAAACATTCAGTACTTC
v_call: TRBV7-9; d_call: NA; clone_size: many; j_call: TRBJ1-2; cdr3_length: 12; cdr3_aa: CASSLEAGEYTF; cdr3_nt: TGTGCCAGCAGCTTGGAAGCCGGGGAATACACCTTC
v_call: TRBV28; d_call: NA; clone_size: many; j_call: TRBJ1-2; cdr3_length: 14; cdr3_aa: CASSLRDRIYGYTF; cdr3_nt: TGTGCCAGCAGTTTACGAGACAGGATCTATGGCTACACCTTC
v_call: TRBV6-1; d_call: TRBD1; clone_size: many; j_call: TRBJ2-1; cdr3_length: 20; cdr3_aa: CASRDRESLVGPFLLNEQFF; cdr3_nt: TGTGCCAGCAGAGACAGGGAGTCTCTCGTCGGGCCCTTCTTACTCAATGAGCAGTTCTTC
v_call: TRBV3-1; d_call: TRBD1; clone_size: NA; j_call: TRBJ1-2; cdr3_length: 17; cdr3_aa: CASSPRPSGTGGYGYTF; cdr3_nt: TGTGCCAGCAGCCCTCGTCCCTCCGGGACAGGGGGCTATGGCTACACCTTC
v_call: TRBV27; d_call: NA; clone_size: NA; j_call: TRBJ1-1; cdr3_length: 14; cdr3_aa: CASSLLGQFTEAFF; cdr3_nt: TGTGCCAGCAGTCTCCTTGGACAGTTCACTGAAGCTTTCTTT
v_call: TRBV6-1; d_call: TRBD2; clone_size: NA; j_call: TRBJ2-3; cdr3_length: 14; cdr3_aa: CASNLGGDTDTQYF; cdr3_nt: TGTGCCAGCAACCTGGGAGGGGACACAGATACGCAGTATTTT
v_call: TRBV27; d_call: NA; clone_size: many; j_call: TRBJ1-2; cdr3_length: 17; cdr3_aa: CASSLLGWKPANYGYTF; cdr3_nt: TGTGCCAGCAGTTTATTAGGGTGGAAACCCGCTAACTATGGCTACACCTTC
v_call: TRBV20-1; d_call: TRBD2; clone_size: few; j_call: TRBJ2-2; cdr3_length: 14; cdr3_aa: CSAGLAANTGELFF; cdr3_nt: TGCAGTGCTGGACTAGCGGCGAACACCGGGGAGCTGTTTTTT
v_call: TRBV3-1; d_call: NA; clone_size: many; j_call: TRBJ1-5; cdr3_length: 14; cdr3_aa: CASSQSGSNQPQHF; cdr3_nt: TGTGCCAGCAGCCAATCCGGTAGCAATCAGCCCCAGCATTTT
v_call: TRBV11-1; d_call: NA; clone_size: many; j_call: TRBJ2-1; cdr3_length: 14; cdr3_aa: CASSLRYQYNEQFF; cdr3_nt: TGTGCCAGCAGCTTGAGGTACCAATACAATGAGCAGTTCTTC
v_call: TRBV3-1; d_call: NA; clone_size: many; j_call: TRBJ2-7; cdr3_length: 18; cdr3_aa: CASSQDSYAGTTTYEQYF; cdr3_nt: TGTGCCAGCAGCCAAGATAGTTACGCGGGTACCACTACCTACGAGCAGTACTTC
v_call: TRBV7-2; d_call: TRBD2; clone_size: many; j_call: TRBJ2-1; cdr3_length: 16; cdr3_aa: CASSLEFLAGNNEQFF; cdr3_nt: TGTGCCAGCAGCTTAGAATTCCTAGCGGGCAACAATGAGCAGTTCTTC
v_call: TRBV19; d_call: NA; clone_size: many; j_call: TRBJ1-5; cdr3_length: 15; cdr3_aa: CASSPGASRNQPQHF; cdr3_nt: TGTGCCAGTAGCCCAGGTGCCTCCCGCAATCAGCCCCAGCATTTT
v_call: TRBV28; d_call: NA; clone_size: many; j_call: TRBJ1-1; cdr3_length: 13; cdr3_aa: CASSFAGPTEAFF; cdr3_nt: TGTGCCAGCAGTTTCGCAGGGCCCACAGAAGCTTTCTTT
v_call: TRBV3-1; d_call: NA; clone_size: many; j_call: TRBJ2-7; cdr3_length: 15; cdr3_aa: CASSQVSGSSYEQYF; cdr3_nt: TGTGCCAGCAGCCAAGTAAGTGGGAGCTCCTACGAGCAGTACTTC
v_call: TRBV20-1; d_call: NA; clone_size: many; j_call: TRBJ1-6; cdr3_length: 17; cdr3_aa: CSARPSRGSSYNSPLHF; cdr3_nt: TGCAGTGCTAGGCCTTCGAGGGGGAGCTCCTATAATTCACCCCTCCACTTT
v_call: TRBV7-8; d_call: NA; clone_size: few; j_call: TRBJ1-2; cdr3_length: 12; cdr3_aa: CASSFGQNGYTF; cdr3_nt: TGTGCCAGCAGCTTCGGACAGAATGGCTACACCTTC